This T cell receptor beta chain was found in a study of shared clonotypes between healthy human individuals. Findings and limits, study-wide: A limitation of the genetic and exposure-history diversity represented arose from few donors.

Sequencing was at deep level. Sequencing used immunoSEQ multiplex PCR; TCRdb keeps in-frame clones, though not all of them. The sample contains about 2.3 million clones, more than 85% of which appear only once. Germline trimming cut 5 bases from V and 7 bases from J; bases unmatched to any gene: 3. The V gene's germline CDR1 is SEHNR and CDR2 FQNEAQ (reference sequence). The CDR3 consists of 13 residues. Points on this clone: Antigen unknown.

The source material was naive CD4+ T cells from PBMCs. As to subset: CD45RA+ positively selected. This clonotype was obtained from a man aged 18 to 30 in good health. Some clones in this sample may be carry-over from other donors' samples. V gene TRBV7-9 combines with J gene TRBJ2-1; 9 bases are shared with TRBD2. The CDR3 here is CASSPTSGNEQFF. CDR3 in DNA: TGTGCCAGCAGCCCTACTAGCGGGAATGAGCAGTTCTTC. The full variable domain, completed using reference TRBV7-9 and TRBJ2-1, is DTGVSQNPRHKITKRGQNVTFRCDPISEHNRLYWYRQTLGQGPEFLTYFQNEAQLEKSRLLSDRFSAERPKGSFSTLEIQRTEQGDSAMYLCASSPTSGNEQFFGPGTRLTVL.